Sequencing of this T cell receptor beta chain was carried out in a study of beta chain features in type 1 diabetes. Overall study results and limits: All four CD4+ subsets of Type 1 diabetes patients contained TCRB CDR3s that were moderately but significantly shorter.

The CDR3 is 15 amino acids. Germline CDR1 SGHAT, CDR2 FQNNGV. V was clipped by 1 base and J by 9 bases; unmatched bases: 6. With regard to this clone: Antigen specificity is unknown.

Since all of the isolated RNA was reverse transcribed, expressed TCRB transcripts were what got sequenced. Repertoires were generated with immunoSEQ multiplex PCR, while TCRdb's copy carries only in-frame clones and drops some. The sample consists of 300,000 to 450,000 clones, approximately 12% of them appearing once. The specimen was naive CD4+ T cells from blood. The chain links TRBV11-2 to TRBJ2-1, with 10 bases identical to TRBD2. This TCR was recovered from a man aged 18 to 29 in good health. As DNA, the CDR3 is TGTGCCAGCAGCTTAGTTCTAGCGGGGGTCTTTGAGCAGTTCTTC. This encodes CASSLVLAGVFEQFF.